This TCR beta chain emerged from a study of graft-versus-host responses after intestinal transplantation. Study overall: Each recipient received a multivisceral, liver-intestinal, or isolated intestinal graft.

In its sample, this clone was seen once. Method: immunoSEQ multiplex PCR; TCRdb's copy keeps in-frame clones and lacks some. The profile shows 45,000 to 50,000 clones, around 93% of them singletons. Trimming removed 5 bases at V and 4 bases at J, with 12 bases between. CDR3 size: 13 residues. Germline CDR1 LNHDA, CDR2 SQIVND (reference sequence). The input for sequencing was PBMCs, taken around 27 months after a first intestinal transplant, on the day of a second. The chain joins TRBV19 to TRBJ2-7, with D perhaps assigned TRBD1 or TRBD2 (5 bases each). This clonotype was obtained from a human patient who received an intestinal transplant, so some T cells may come from the graft donor. The chain's CDR3 is CASSEGPTYEQYF. As DNA, the CDR3 is TGTGCCAGTAGTGAGGGACCGACTTACGAGCAGTACTTC. The variable domain in full, completed from reference TRBV19 and TRBJ2-7, reads DGGITQSPKYLFRKEGQNVTLSCEQNLNHDAMYWYRQDPGQGLRLIYYSQIVNDFQKGDIAEGYSVSREKKESFPLTVTSAQKNPTAFYLCASSEGPTYEQYFGPGTRLTVT.